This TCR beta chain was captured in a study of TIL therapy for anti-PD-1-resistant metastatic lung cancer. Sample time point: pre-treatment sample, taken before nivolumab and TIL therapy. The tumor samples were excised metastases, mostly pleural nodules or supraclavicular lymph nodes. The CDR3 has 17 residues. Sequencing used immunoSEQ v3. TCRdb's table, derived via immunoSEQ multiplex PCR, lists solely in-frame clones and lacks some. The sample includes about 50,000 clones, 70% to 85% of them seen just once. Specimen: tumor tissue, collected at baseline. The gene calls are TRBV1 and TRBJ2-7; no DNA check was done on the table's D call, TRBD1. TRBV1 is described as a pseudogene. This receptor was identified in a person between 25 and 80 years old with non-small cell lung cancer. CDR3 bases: TGCACCAGCATCACAAAACGCCGGGACAGGGGGGCACACGAGCAGTACTTC. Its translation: CTSITKRRDRGAHEQYF.